This entry lists 17 T cell receptor beta chains sequenced from one sample in a study of cytomegalovirus exposure and HLA in healthy donors. The PCR ran on 60 Vbeta and 13 Jbeta primers. Libraries were prepared by immunoSEQ multiplex PCR; TCRdb keeps only in-frame clonotypes and omits some of them. This sample yields more than 150,000 clones, of which about four fifths are seen a single time; 1.6% belongs to the top ten. The sample taken for sequencing was PBMCs. The receptors derive from a man between 50 and 59 years old in good health and CMV-seronegative.

This sequence joins TRBV7-9 and TRBJ1-5; unclear D gene. Germline V gives CDR1 SEHNR, CDR2 FQNEAQ (reference sequence). V lost 5 bases and J 4 bases, leaving 12 bases between the germline ends. The CDR3 length is 14 residues. The CDR3 spells CASSTLQVNQPQHF. The CDR3, as DNA: TGTGCCAGCAGCACACTTCAGGTGAATCAGCCCCAGCATTTT.

The chain has TRBV9 and TRBJ1-4, with D unresolved. This CDR3 contains 17 residues. V lost 0 bases, J lost 4 bases, and 16 bases lay in between. The germline V gene has CDR1 SGDLS and CDR2 YYNGEE. The CDR3 DNA sequence: TGTGCCAGCAGCGTAGGATCAAGAGGTAGAGGTAATGAAAAACTGTTTTTT. Encoded protein: CASSVGSRGRGNEKLFF.

V and J are TRBV5-1 and TRBJ2-7; tentatively, D is TRBD1 (6 bases). The germline gives CDR1 SGHRS, CDR2 YFSETQ. With 0 bases removed from V and 0 bases from J, the gap between germline ends came to 10 bases. The CDR3 has 15 amino acids. CDR3 nucleotides: TGCGCCAGCAGCTTGGGGACAGCCAGCTCCTACGAGCAGTACTTC. This translates into CASSLGTASSYEQYF.

The DNA of the CDR3 is TGCGCCAGCAGCTTTAGGACAGGTTCCTACGAGCAGTACTTC. Translation: CASSFRTGSYEQYF. The chain joins TRBV5-1 to TRBJ2-7, with 7 bases identical to TRBD1. Looked up from germline, CDR1 is SGHRS and CDR2 is YFSETQ. J lost 1 base, V lost 2 bases, and 3 bases had no gene match. This CDR3 is 14 amino acids long.

This chain uses TRBV6-6 with TRBJ1-1, with D possibly TRBD1 on 5 matching bases. This CDR3 spans 14 amino acids. The germline V gene has CDR1 MNHNY and CDR2 SVGAGI (reference sequence). V lost 5 bases, J lost 0 bases, and 10 bases lay in between. The DNA of the CDR3 is TGTGCCAGCAGTCATTACAGGTTGAACACTGAAGCTTTCTTT. This translates into CASSHYRLNTEAFF.

This clone was seen more than once but under ten times. The chain is built from TRBV5-1 and TRBJ1-1; no clear D gene. Trimming pared 1 base from V and 1 base from J, leaving 8 bases between. CDR1 and CDR2 (germline): SGHRS, YFSETQ. This CDR3 contains 14 residues. The CDR3 DNA is TGCGCCAGCAGCTTGTCGAGTAGGAACACTGAAGCTTTCTTT. As protein: CASSLSSRNTEAFF. The whole variable domain, remainder taken from reference TRBV5-1 and TRBJ1-1, is KAGVTQTPRYLIKTRGQQVTLSCSPISGHRSVSWYQQTPGQGLQFLFEYFSETQRNKGNFPGRFSGRQFSNSRSEMNVSTLELGDSALYLCASSLSSRNTEAFFGQGTRLTVV.

The chain combines TRBV7-9 with TRBJ1-2; D call uncertain. The CDR3 has 13 amino acids. From germline, CDR1 is SEHNR and CDR2 FQNEAQ (reference sequence). The CDR3 reads CSTVLTANYGYTF. DNA for the CDR3: TGTTCCACCGTTTTGACTGCTAACTATGGCTACACCTTC.

This sequence joins TRBV7-3 and TRBJ2-3; 8 nucleotides align to TRBD2. The CDR3 spans 15 residues. Germline CDR1 and CDR2: SGHTA and FQGTGA. After removal of 5 bases from V and 2 bases from J, the junction contained 6 bases not matched to a gene. This CDR3 is CASSPGGGPTDTQYF. The CDR3 nucleotides are TGTGCCAGCAGCCCCGGGGGGGGGCCCACAGATACGCAGTATTTT.

This clone was counted between two and nine times. The chain combines TRBV6-5 with TRBJ2-3; D gene ambiguous. This CDR3 is built from 14 residues. V dropped 0 bases and J dropped 0 bases, with 4 bases sitting between them. Germline loops: CDR1 MNHEY, CDR2 SVGAGI. CDR3 region: CASSYSESTDTQYF. In nucleotides, the CDR3 is TGTGCCAGCAGTTACTCCGAGAGCACAGATACGCAGTATTTT.

This sequence joins TRBV4-1 and TRBJ1-5; D possibly corresponds to TRBD1 (5 bases). The germline CDR1 and CDR2 sequences are MGHRA and YSYEKL. The CDR3 length is 16 residues. V lost 4 bases and J lost 1, with 14 bases in between. Written as DNA, the CDR3 is TGCGCCAGCAGCCCCGGTTCGGGGGTGAGCAATCAGCCCCAGCATTTT. Its translation is CASSPGSGVSNQPQHF.

As to this clone: Mismatch with germline at one junction end may stem from a read error. This chain joins TRBV6-1 and TRBJ2-7; no reliable D call. This CDR3 spans 13 amino acids. Per the germline V gene, CDR1 is MNHNS and CDR2 is SASEGT. Here the CDR3 DNA reads TGTGCCAGCAGTGGTCCCCTTTCCTACGGGCAGTACTTC. It yields the protein CASSGPLSYGQYF.

The J gene is TRBJ2-5, the V gene TRBV9, with TRBD1 matching over 8 bases. Losses at the gene ends were 2 bases for V and 5 bases for J; bases not matched to a gene: 8. Germline V CDR1 and CDR2: SGDLS, YYNGEE. The CDR3 contains 15 residues. DNA of the CDR3: TGTGCCAGCAGCGTCAGCCCGACAGGGGTGGAGACCCAGTACTTC. This gives the protein CASSVSPTGVETQYF.

The chain couples TRBV10-3 to TRBJ2-7; a weak D match, TRBD2 (6 bases). V was cut by 3 bases and J by 0 bases, with 12 bases left in between. Germline-derived CDR1 and CDR2 are ENHRY and SYGVKD. CDR3 length: 15 residues. In DNA, the CDR3 is TGTGCCATCAGTGATCATAGCGGATACTCCTACGAGCAGTACTTC. Translation: CAISDHSGYSYEQYF.

This clone occurred once. The chain is built from TRBV7-2 and TRBJ1-2, with TRBD1 matching over 8 bases. The CDR3 loop spans 14 amino acids. Losses at the gene ends were 0 bases for V and 6 bases for J; bases not matched to a gene: 3. Per the germline V gene, CDR1 is SGHTA and CDR2 is FQGNSA. CDR3 sequence reads: CASSLAQGAHGYTF. The CDR3 bases are TGTGCCAGCAGCTTAGCGCAGGGGGCACATGGCTACACCTTC.

V usage is TRBV7-2 and J usage is TRBJ1-1, with a possible D match to TRBD1 (5 bases). This CDR3 region has 15 residues. V lost 5 bases and J lost 4, with 17 bases in between. Germline V gene lookup returns CDR1 SGHTA and CDR2 FQGNSA. The CDR3 loop is CASSRRGGSGTEAFF. DNA of the CDR3: TGTGCCAGCAGCCGTCGGGGGGGGAGTGGCACTGAAGCTTTCTTT.

This clone was seen once. The chain couples TRBV11-1 to TRBJ1-1; perhaps TRBD1 as D (6 bases). Germline CDR1 reads SGHAT; CDR2 reads FQDESV (reference sequence). The V end lost 5 bases, the J end lost 3 bases, and 19 bases lay between the germline ends. This CDR3 is built from 16 residues. The CDR3 loop is CASSPHQTGSDTEAFF. The DNA of the CDR3 is TGTGCCAGCAGCCCCCACCAGACAGGCTCAGACACTGAAGCTTTCTTT.

The chain joins TRBV6-1 to TRBJ1-2; TRBD1 aligns across 10 bases. This CDR3 has 14 amino acids. Unmatched junction bases numbered 9, after V lost 7 bases and J lost 7 bases. In germline, CDR1 is MNHNS, CDR2 SASEGT. CDR3 protein: CASIGTGEVSGYTF. In nucleotides, the CDR3 is TGTGCCAGCATCGGGACAGGGGAAGTGTCTGGCTACACCTTC.